The clone carrying this T cell receptor beta chain was recorded only once. Its cognate antigen is unknown. The sample originates from a study of cytomegalovirus exposure and HLA in healthy donors. Method: immunoSEQ multiplex PCR; TCRdb's copy keeps in-frame clones and lacks some. The data show over 100,000 clones, with approximately 89% seen just once and approximately 1.2% held by the top ten. Germline V gene lookup returns CDR1 SGHRS and CDR2 YFSETQ. Trimming took off 5 bases at V and 2 bases at J, with 14 bases between the two ends. There are 16 residues in the CDR3. Study-wide results and caveats: In vitro checks showed that a few CMV-associated chains really do target CMV antigens. The study designated about 160 TCR beta chains cytomegalovirus-associated.

Sequenced input: PBMCs. This clonotype originated in a woman between 18 and 30 years old in good health and CMV-seronegative. J is TRBJ1-6 and V is TRBV5-1, with D maybe TRBD1 (6 bases). CDR3 sequence reads: CASRPRGRPYNSPLHF. The DNA for the CDR3 is TGCGCCAGCAGGCCCAGGGGAAGACCCTATAATTCACCCCTCCACTTT. Full variable domain (missing parts from reference TRBV5-1 and TRBJ1-6): KAGVTQTPRYLIKTRGQQVTLSCSPISGHRSVSWYQQTPGQGLQFLFEYFSETQRNKGNFPGRFSGRQFSNSRSEMNVSTLELGDSALYLCASRPRGRPYNSPLHFGNGTRLTVT.